These 20 T cell receptor beta chains were sequenced from one sample in a study of blood T cells in healthy people across ages. A second PCR, run for about 6 to 11 cycles, used a sample-barcoded 5' primer plus a J-beta primer mix. TCRdb re-analysed the 5' RACE reads in MiXCR, keeping a single row per CDR3 protein. The sample has 600,000 to 800,000 distinct CDR3 sequences; over 40% are singletons. The sequencing input was blood. Source of these receptors: a woman of 80 years or more in good health.

The chain couples TRBV5-5 to TRBJ2-6; D is undetermined. V was clipped by 0 bases and J by 2 bases, with 12 bases between them. CDR3 size: 17 residues. Germline CDR1 reads SGHKS; CDR2 reads YYEKEE (reference sequence). This CDR3 reads CASSLAPSLTGANVLTF. CDR3 bases: TGTGCCAGCAGCTTGGCCCCCTCGCTTACTGGGGCCAACGTCCTGACTTTC.

This clonotype appeared a few times. V and J are TRBV20-1 and TRBJ2-3; 7 bases are shared with TRBD2. There are 16 residues in the CDR3. The germline CDR1 and CDR2 sequences are DFQATT and SNEGSKA (reference sequence). V lost 0 bases and J lost 6; bases outside the gene matches: 12. DNA for the CDR3: TGCAGTGCTAGAGAGGGTAGCGGGTTCGCGGGGGATACGCAGTATTTT. Protein: CSAREGSGFAGDTQYF.

To note about this clonotype: A read error is possible here, since a much larger clone lies one base away. The chain combines TRBV12-3 or TRBV12-4 with TRBJ1-5; perhaps TRBD1 as D (5 bases). This CDR3 is 14 amino acids long. Trimming shortened V by 5 bases and J by 5 bases, and 13 bases separated the two germline ends. Written as DNA, the CDR3 is TGTGCCAGCAGTCTCAGGGAGAGCGATCAGCCCCAGCATTTT. This codes for CASSLRESDQPQHF.

The chain links TRBV5-4 to TRBJ2-2; no definite D call. The CDR3 loop spans 15 amino acids. Trimming stripped 0 bases from V and 4 bases from J, with 10 bases between. CDR1 is SGHNT and CDR2 is YYREEE in the germline V gene (reference sequence). Written as DNA, the CDR3 is TGTGCCAGCAGCTTGGACAGCAAATTCACCGGGGAGCTGTTTTTT. It specifies CASSLDSKFTGELFF.

V gene TRBV5-1 combines with J gene TRBJ2-1; D might be TRBD1 or TRBD2, each matching 6 bases. Deletions cut 4 bases from V and 6 bases from J, with 14 bases between. Germline V CDR1 and CDR2: SGHRS, YFSETQ. CDR3 length equals 14 residues. CDR3 sequence (DNA): TGCGCCAGCAGCCCAGGGGCGGGGACCAATGAGCAGTTCTTC. Residues: CASSPGAGTNEQFF.

This clonotype occurred many times. The V and J genes are TRBV28 and TRBJ2-3; D remains ambiguous. Between the trimmed V and J ends, which lost 6 bases and 3 bases, there was a span of 19 bases. Germline V gives CDR1 MDHEN, CDR2 SYDVKM. This CDR3 comprises 16 residues. CDR3 DNA sequence: TGTGCCAGCAGCCCGCCGAAGGGCATTAAGACAGATACGCAGTATTTT. As protein: CASSPPKGIKTDTQYF.

As concerns this clonotype: One end of the junction fails to match germline, which may point to a read error. This chain links TRBV12-3 or TRBV12-4 with TRBJ2-1; TRBD1 might be the D (6 bases). The CDR3 sequence is 13 residues long. CDR3 nucleotides: TGTGCCAGCAGCCTGGACAGCTACAATGAGCGGTTCTTC. Amino acid sequence: CASSLDSYNERFF.

The chain is built from TRBV2 and TRBJ2-5; D gene unclear. The CDR3 loop spans 11 amino acids. With 3 bases removed from V and 7 bases from J, the gap between germline ends came to 6 bases. Germline CDR1 reads SNHLY; CDR2 reads FYNNEI. CDR3 sequence (DNA): TGTGCCAGCAGTGAGGAAACGACCCAGTACTTC. Translated, it gives CASSEETTQYF.

The chain joins TRBV20-1 to TRBJ2-5; 12 nucleotides agree with TRBD2. V dropped 0 bases and J dropped 5; count of bases not matched to a gene: 7. The CDR3 has 16 amino acids. Germline V gives CDR1 DFQATT, CDR2 SNEGSKA (reference sequence). In DNA form, the CDR3 reads TGCAGTGCTAGAGATACACTAGCGGGGGGACTGGAGACCCAGTACTTC. Translated: CSARDTLAGGLETQYF.

This clonotype was detected a few times. This chain joins TRBV20-1 and TRBJ2-1; 11 bases are shared with TRBD1. V shed 4 bases and J 2 bases; nucleotides not matched to a gene: 1. Germline V gene sequence: CDR1 DFQATT, CDR2 SNEGSKA (reference sequence). The CDR3 totals 14 residues. CDR3 amino acids: CSAMGQGAYNEQFF. The CDR3, as DNA: TGCAGTGCTATGGGACAGGGGGCCTACAATGAGCAGTTCTTC.

This clonotype has more than one count but fewer than ten. V usage is TRBV12-3 or TRBV12-4 and J usage is TRBJ2-7; 9 nucleotides match TRBD1. This CDR3 region has 14 residues. The J segment lost 6 bases and the V segment lost 3 bases, leaving 6 bases of the junction unmatched. The CDR3 spells CASSFGDRAGEQYF. The CDR3 DNA sequence: TGTGCCAGCAGTTTTGGGGACAGGGCCGGCGAGCAGTACTTC.

The rearrangement links TRBV10-3 to TRBJ1-2, with a weak D call TRBD1 (6 bases). The CDR3 totals 13 residues. V dropped 4 bases and J dropped 7 bases, with 13 bases sitting between them. From germline, CDR1 is ENHRY and CDR2 SYGVKD. Here the CDR3 reads CAISGTDLFGYTF. CDR3 DNA: TGTGCCATCAGTGGGACAGACCTCTTTGGCTACACCTTC.

In nucleotides, the CDR3 is TGCGCCAGCAGCCAAGTTTCGCGGGAGAAGAATGAGCAGTTCTTC. Residues: CASSQVSREKNEQFF. The chain joins TRBV4-1 to TRBJ2-1, with 7 bases lining up with TRBD2. The J segment lost 7 bases and the V segment lost 1 base, leaving 7 bases of the junction unmatched. CDR3 length: 15 residues. CDR1 and CDR2 from the germline V gene are MGHRA and YSYEKL.

This clonotype was detected a few times. Compared with germline, one end of the junction differs, possibly owing to a read error. The chain joins TRBV7-3 to TRBJ2-7; TRBD1 agrees at 7 bases. The DNA end lines up better with TRBJ2-5; the J call may be wrong. CDR1 and CDR2 from the germline V gene are SGHTA and FQGTGA. This CDR3 contains 14 residues. CDR3 nucleotide sequence: TGTGCCGGCAGCTTGGACAGGTTTCAAGAGACCCAGTACTTC. Residues: CAGSLDRFQETQYF.

Worth noting for this clonotype: The CDR3 end shows no conserved phenylalanine or tryptophan, and so a read error is likely. The chain carries TRBV12-3 or TRBV12-4 and TRBJ2-3, with D uncertain. The CDR3 covers 15 residues. The CDR3 sequence: CASKWTRVRADAQYS. The CDR3 DNA sequence: TGTGCCAGCAAATGGACCAGAGTGAGAGCAGATGCGCAGTATTCT.

The chain recombines TRBV5-1 with TRBJ2-1, with 9 bases identical to TRBD2. This CDR3 spans 15 amino acids. The germline V gene encodes CDR1 SGHRS and CDR2 YFSETQ. After removal of 3 bases from V and 7 bases from J, the junction contained 8 bases not matched to a gene. CDR3 sequence: CASSYSGGYYNEQFF. The CDR3 DNA reads TGCGCCAGCAGCTATAGCGGGGGATACTATAATGAGCAGTTCTTC.

This clonotype came up a few times. A much larger clone sits a single nucleotide away, making a read error possible. The chain joins TRBV29-1 to TRBJ2-7; the match to TRBD2 covers 8 bases. From germline, CDR1 is SQVTM and CDR2 ANQGSEA. CDR3 length: 13 residues. Unmatched junction bases numbered 11, after V lost 6 bases and J lost 7 bases. The CDR3 bases are TGCAGCGTACCCGGGGGGGCCCTCAATGAGCAGTACTTC. This encodes CSVPGGALNEQYF.

The genes are TRBV10-3 and TRBJ2-5, with 7 bases matching TRBD1. Gene TRBJ2-7 matches the end of the DNA better, so the J call may be wrong. CDR1 and CDR2 from the germline V gene are ENHRY and SYGVKD. The CDR3 loop spans 12 amino acids. CDR3 amino acids: CAATGRTYEQYF. The CDR3 nucleotides read TGTGCCGCGACAGGGCGTACCTACGAGCAGTACTTC.

The chain couples TRBV2 to TRBJ1-4; D is ambiguous. Per germline, CDR1 SNHLY and CDR2 FYNNEI. The CDR3 consists of 15 residues. Trimming removed 4 bases from V and 0 bases from J, with 9 bases in between. The CDR3 coding sequence is TGTGCCAGCAGTGGGGTGGCCACAACTAATGAAAAACTGTTTTTT. It translates to CASSGVATTNEKLFF.

This clonotype came up many times. The gene calls are TRBV6-5 and TRBJ2-5, with 7 bases fitting TRBD2. Germline loops: CDR1 MNHEY, CDR2 SVGAGI. The CDR3 consists of 16 residues. After removal of 3 bases from V and 3 bases from J, the junction contained 10 bases not matched to a gene. In DNA, the CDR3 is TGTGCCAGCAGTTATCTTATTCCGCGGGAGAAAGAGACCCAGTACTTC. As protein: CASSYLIPREKETQYF.